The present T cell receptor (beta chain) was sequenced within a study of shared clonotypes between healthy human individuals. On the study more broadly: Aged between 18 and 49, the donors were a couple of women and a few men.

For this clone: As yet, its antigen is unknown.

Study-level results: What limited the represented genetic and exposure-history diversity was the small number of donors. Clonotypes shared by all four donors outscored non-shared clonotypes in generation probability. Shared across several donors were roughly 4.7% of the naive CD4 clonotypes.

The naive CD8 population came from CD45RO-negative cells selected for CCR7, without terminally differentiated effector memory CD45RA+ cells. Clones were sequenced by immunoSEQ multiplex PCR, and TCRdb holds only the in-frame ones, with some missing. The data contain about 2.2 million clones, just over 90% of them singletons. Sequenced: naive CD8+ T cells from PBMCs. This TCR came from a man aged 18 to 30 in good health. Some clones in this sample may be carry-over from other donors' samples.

The CDR3 protein is CASSPPVATGRYEQYF. The DNA for the CDR3 is TGTGCCAGCTCACCACCTGTAGCGACAGGGAGATACGAGCAGTACTTC. This chain links TRBV18 with TRBJ2-7; 7 nucleotides align to TRBD1. After removal of 0 bases from V and 4 bases from J, the junction contained 9 bases not matched to a gene. CDR1 and CDR2 from the germline V gene are KGHSH and LQKENI. The CDR3 has 16 residues.